This entry describes one TCR beta chain. Its antigen target is currently unknown. Base qualities were left out, and no much larger clone turns up one base away. This record comes from a study of blood T cell repertoires in COVID-19 (dated by TCRdb to 2020 to 2021). Study-wide context: The collaborator samples originated in the United States, Italy and Spain and spanned the acute and convalescent phases of COVID-19. Nearly every sample came with metadata listing a de-identified subject ID, COVID-19 status, age in years and sex. Samples came from the ongoing ImmuneRACE study (first 160 participants) plus 1,254 subjects from 6 global collaborators. Where HLA class I and class II types were available, the types were taken from metadata supplied by the sample provider, not from assay-based typing. The repertoires were released in a freely available public database meant as a resource for research on the immune response to SARS-CoV-2. The dataset comprised deeply sampled blood TCRbeta repertoires from subjects exposed to, actively infected with, or recovered from COVID-19. The prospective study material was composed of cDNA or gDNA derived from T cells, B-cell-depleted T cells, or PBMCs. Overall study results and their limits: How much clinical and demographic metadata was included differed by source and by participant, and the metadata was provided uncurated.

TCRbeta CDR3 regions were amplified from genomic DNA using the immunoSEQ Assay, a bias-controlled multiplex PCR. As for how the authors treated the data: Nucleated cell counts per sample were estimated from amplification of reference gene primers within the assay. To quantify the absolute abundance of each unique TCRbeta CDR3 rearrangement, sequence reads were collapsed and filtered. For each sample, productive Simpson clonality was calculated as the square root of Simpson's diversity index across productive rearrangements. In TCRdb, the immuneACCESS table is reduced to in-frame sequences with V and J assigned. These tables do not hold every clone; where another copy was compared, an unresolved V gene accounts for under half, and the others remain unexplained. The V and J calls and clone size are taken from that table; D and trimming were inferred from the DNA. The sample table shows about 200,000 clones, and around nine tenths are seen once. About 6% of the sample is taken by the ten largest.

Samples from volunteer blood donors who had recovered from COVID-19 were contributed by a second Seattle source. Collaborating institutions collected whole blood in K2EDTA tubes following their own protocols. For TCRbeta analysis, collaborator samples were shipped as frozen whole blood, as isolated PBMCs, or as DNA extracted from either sample type. Sequenced material: peripheral blood. The receptor's source is a man in his 60s who had recovered from COVID-19.

The nucleotide sequence reads TGTGCCAGTAGTATAGACCCACGGTCTGGAAACACCATATATTTT. The resulting protein is CASSIDPRSGNTIYF. Rearrangement joined TRBV19 to TRBJ1-3, with the D gene call left open. The germline ends are 7 bases apart after V is trimmed by 0 bases and J by 1 base. The cysteine opens and the phenylalanine closes a CDR3 of 15 amino acids. Just CDR3 DNA is preserved here, 45 bases in frame from base 1. Reading the germline V gene (reference sequence) gives CDR1 LNHDA and CDR2 SQIVND. Beyond the CDR3, the reference TRBV19 and TRBJ1-3 genes provide the residues; the full variable domain reads: DGGITQSPKYLFRKEGQNVTLSCEQNLNHDAMYWYRQDPGQGLRLIYYSQIVNDFQKGDIAEGYSVSREKKESFPLTVTSAQKNPTAFYLCASSIDPRSGNTIYFGEGSWLTVV.